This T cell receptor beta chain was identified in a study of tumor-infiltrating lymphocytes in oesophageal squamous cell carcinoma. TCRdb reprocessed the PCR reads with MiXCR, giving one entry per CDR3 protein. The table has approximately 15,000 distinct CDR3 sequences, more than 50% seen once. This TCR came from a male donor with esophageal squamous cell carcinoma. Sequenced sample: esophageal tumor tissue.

The CDR3 loop reads CASSQGTAQETQYF. CDR3 nucleotides: TGTGCCAGCAGCCAAGGGACAGCACAAGAGACCCAGTACTTC. This chain joins TRBV7-6 and TRBJ2-1; 7 bases agree with TRBD1. Matching the DNA end better, TRBJ2-5 makes the J call doubtful. From germline, CDR1 is SGHVS and CDR2 FNYEAQ. This CDR3 is 14 amino acids long.